Listed here is a single T cell receptor (beta chain). As yet, its antigen is unknown. The data were taken from a study of T-cell reconstitution after alpha-beta-depleted transplantation in children. The study, taken as a whole, reports: After transplant, at about two months, alpha-beta T cells were reportedly derived from several hundred expanded graft clones. Diversity of TCRbeta at day 60 was high in some patients, arising from surviving recipient T cells and thymic progenitors. T-cell numbers and diversity one year post-transplant derived largely from freshly generated T cells.

TCRbeta library construction was performed incorporating unique molecular identifiers. A single record per CDR3 protein comes from TCRdb applying MiXCR to the PCR reads. Among fewer than 1 million distinct CDR3 sequences listed, approximately 15% were seen once. The TCR was taken from a male patient aged 10-17 years who had a stem cell transplant for acute lymphoblastic leukemia, so the T cells may come from the graft donor. The sample here was PBMCs, mostly from graft donor cells, taken 360 days after TCRalphabeta/CD19-depleted stem cell transplant.

The CDR3 nucleotides are TGCGCCAGCAGCTTTAAGGGGGCGGGGGAGCAGTACTTC. Protein product: CASSFKGAGEQYF. The V call is TRBV5-1, the J call TRBJ2-7; TRBD1 is a possible D gene (7 bases). V was pared by 2 bases and J by 7 bases, with 13 bases between. This CDR3 is built from 13 residues. CDR1 SGHRS and CDR2 YFSETQ come from the germline V gene.